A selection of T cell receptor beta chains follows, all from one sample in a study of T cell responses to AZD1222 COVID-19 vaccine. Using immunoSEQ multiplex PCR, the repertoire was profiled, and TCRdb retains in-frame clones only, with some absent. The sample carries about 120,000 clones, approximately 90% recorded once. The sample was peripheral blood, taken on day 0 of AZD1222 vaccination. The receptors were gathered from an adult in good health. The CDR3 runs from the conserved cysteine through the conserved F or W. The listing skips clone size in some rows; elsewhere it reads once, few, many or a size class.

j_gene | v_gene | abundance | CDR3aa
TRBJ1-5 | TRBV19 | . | CASRTGQYRQPQHF
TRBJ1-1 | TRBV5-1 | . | CASSSVGTKAEAFF
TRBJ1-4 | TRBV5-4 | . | CASSRRDSREKLFF
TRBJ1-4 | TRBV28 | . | CASRRAGGEKLFF
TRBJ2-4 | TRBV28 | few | CASSLYKNIQYF
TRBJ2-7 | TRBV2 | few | CASSGPGSSYEQYF
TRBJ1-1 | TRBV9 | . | CASSVSSGTEAFF
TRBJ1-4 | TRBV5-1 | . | CASSQGTGEEKLFF
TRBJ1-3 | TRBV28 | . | CASSYPIGSSGNTIYF
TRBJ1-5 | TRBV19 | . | CASSMRENSNQPQHF
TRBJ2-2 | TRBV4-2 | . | CASSQDTGELFF
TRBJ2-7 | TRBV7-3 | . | CASSLDRAGYEQYF
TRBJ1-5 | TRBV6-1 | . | CASSEADPGTNQPQHF
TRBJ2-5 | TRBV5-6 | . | CASSFSTGRETQYF
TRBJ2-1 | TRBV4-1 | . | CASSQEEGMRGEQFF
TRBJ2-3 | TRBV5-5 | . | CASSPTTGTDTQYF
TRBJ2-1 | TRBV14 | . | CASSQDLGGSVSYNEQFF
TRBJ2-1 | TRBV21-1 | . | CASSISGWLLYNEQFF
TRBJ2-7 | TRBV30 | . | CAWSWNIDEQYF
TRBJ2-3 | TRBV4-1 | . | CASSTSRLASDTDTQYF
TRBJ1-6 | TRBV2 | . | CASTTLAESPLHF
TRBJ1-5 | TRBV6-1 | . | CASSETWTQPQHF
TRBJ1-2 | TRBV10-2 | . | CASSADSNYGYTF
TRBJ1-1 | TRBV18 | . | CASSPQQGEGAFF
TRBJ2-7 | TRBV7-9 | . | CASSLQGGRQKQYF
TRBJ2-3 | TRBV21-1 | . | CASSKDRKSLDTQYF
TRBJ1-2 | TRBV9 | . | CASSPRQGRNYGYTF
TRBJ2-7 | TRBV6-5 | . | CASSNGRDSEVF
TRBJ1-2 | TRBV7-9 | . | CASSLLENYGYTF
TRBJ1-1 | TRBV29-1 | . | CSVVIRSRRSEAFF
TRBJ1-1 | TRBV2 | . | CASTVDRGADTEAFF
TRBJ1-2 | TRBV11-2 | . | CASSSGIYGYTF
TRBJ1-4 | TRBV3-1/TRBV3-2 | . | CASSRSSGATTNEKLFF
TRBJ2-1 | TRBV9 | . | CASSVTSRNNEQFF
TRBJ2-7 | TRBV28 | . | CASSRVYEQYF
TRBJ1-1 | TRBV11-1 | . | CASSLPLAGGTEAFF
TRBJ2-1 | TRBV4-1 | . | CASSQDDVLSYNEQFF
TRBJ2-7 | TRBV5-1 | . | CASSLVMGSSSYEQYF
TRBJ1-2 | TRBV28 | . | CASTPGAGYYGYTF
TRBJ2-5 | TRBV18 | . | CASSPGTVPKETQYF
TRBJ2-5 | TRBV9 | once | CASSANGGTQYF
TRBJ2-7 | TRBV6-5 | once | CASRLRDRGPNEQYF
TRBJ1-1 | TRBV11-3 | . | CASSLEMFLTEAFF
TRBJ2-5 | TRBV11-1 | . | CASSVGQWGRDGTQYF
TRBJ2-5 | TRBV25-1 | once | CASSEGGRETQYF
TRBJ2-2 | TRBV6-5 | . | CASSSGDTGELFF
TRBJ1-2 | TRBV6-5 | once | CASSSWTENYGYTF
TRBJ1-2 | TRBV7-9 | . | CASSPMRVGADGYTF
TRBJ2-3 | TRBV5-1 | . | CASSWFGGPTDTQYF
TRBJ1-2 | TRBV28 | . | CASRTLGADGGYTF